The next 23 T cell receptor beta chains were all read from a single sample in a study of T cell repertoires in ileal Crohn's disease. Sample time point: neoterminal ileum biopsy at postoperative endoscopy, about 6 months after surgery. Assay: immunoSEQ multiplex PCR; the TCRdb copy retains only in-frame clones and omits some. The sample includes about 1,100 clones, more than 80% of them seen just once. The specimen was ileal tissue. These receptors all come from an adult with Crohn's disease.

This clone turned up a few times. The chain employs TRBV11-2 and TRBJ1-3; TRBD1 might be the D (5 bases). Germline V gives CDR1 SGHAT, CDR2 FQNNGV. The V and J ends lost 5 bases and 3 bases respectively, with 14 bases between them. This CDR3 contains 15 residues. The CDR3 region is CASSPTWGLGNTIYF. The CDR3 region has the DNA TGTGCCAGCAGCCCCACCTGGGGCCTTGGAAACACCATATATTTT.

The V and J genes are TRBV30 and TRBJ1-1, with D possibly being TRBD1 (5 bases). Germline V gene lookup returns CDR1 GTSNPN and CDR2 SVGIG (reference sequence). The CDR3 loop spans 13 amino acids. Trimming took 5 bases from V and 2 from J, leaving 12 bases between them. The CDR3 nucleotides are TGTGCCTGGTCTGGACATTTTAACACTGAAGCTTTCTTT. It translates to CAWSGHFNTEAFF. The complete variable domain, with remaining parts taken from reference TRBV30 and TRBJ1-1, reads SQTIHQWPATLVQPVGSPLSLECTVEGTSNPNLYWYRQAAGRGLQLLFYSVGIGQISSEVPQNLSASRPQDRQFILSSKKLLLSDSGFYLCAWSGHFNTEAFFGQGTRLTVV.

This clone appeared once. The chain carries TRBV6-1 and TRBJ1-4; TRBD1 might be the D (6 bases). This CDR3 has 15 residues. In germline, CDR1 is MNHNS, CDR2 SASEGT. V shed 5 bases and J shed 6 bases, with 16 bases lying between them. CDR3 in amino acids: CASSRIGGFDEKLFF. The CDR3 coding sequence is TGTGCCAGCAGTCGAATAGGGGGATTTGATGAAAAACTGTTTTTT.

The chain uses TRBV5-4 and TRBJ2-1, with D possibly being TRBD1 (6 bases). The V gene lost 5 bases and the J gene lost 4 bases, with 16 bases spanning the gap. The CDR3 covers 15 residues. Per germline, CDR1 SGHNT and CDR2 YYREEE (reference sequence). CDR3 protein: CASSEPGQGYNEQFF. The CDR3 nucleotides are TGTGCCAGCAGTGAACCCGGGCAGGGGTACAATGAGCAGTTCTTC.

The chain links TRBV9 to TRBJ1-1, with a weak D call TRBD1 (5 bases). Germline CDR1 and CDR2: SGDLS and YYNGEE. The CDR3 runs 14 residues. V gave up 1 base and J gave up 4 bases, with 11 bases separating them. The CDR3 DNA is TGTGCCAGCAGCGTACAAAGGGGCCCCACTGAAGCTTTCTTT. Protein sequence: CASSVQRGPTEAFF.

The V and J genes are TRBV6-5 and TRBJ2-2, with a weak D call TRBD2 (6 bases). CDR1 is MNHEY, CDR2 SVGAGI, per germline. The CDR3 extends over 15 amino acids. Trimming removed 0 bases from V and 5 bases from J, with 10 bases in between. The CDR3 DNA sequence: TGTGCCAGCAGTTACTCGACCGCGGGGACCGGGGAGCTGTTTTTT. It translates to CASSYSTAGTGELFF.

The rearrangement uses TRBV7-2 and TRBJ2-2; TRBD2 is a possible D gene (6 bases). Looked up from germline, CDR1 is SGHTA and CDR2 is FQGNSA. V lost 3 bases and J lost 1, with 9 bases in between. This CDR3 contains 15 residues. CDR3 amino acids: CASSFQGLNTGELFF. The CDR3 nucleotides are TGTGCCAGCAGCTTCCAGGGACTGAACACCGGGGAGCTGTTTTTT.

The J gene is TRBJ1-1, the V gene TRBV18; TRBD1 matches 9 bases. This CDR3 has 17 residues. Trimming at V came to 6 bases and at J to 3 bases, leaving 14 bases not matched to a gene. CDR1 is KGHSH and CDR2 is LQKENI in the germline V gene. In DNA form, the CDR3 reads TGTGCCAGCTCCCACAGGAAGGGACAGGGAGGGGACACTGAAGCTTTCTTT. It specifies CASSHRKGQGGDTEAFF.

The rearrangement uses TRBV7-3 and TRBJ2-1, with 10 nucleotides matching TRBD1. This CDR3 contains 14 residues. Germline V lookup: CDR1 SGHTA, CDR2 FQGTGA. V dropped 5 bases and J dropped 9; count of bases not matched to a gene: 7. The CDR3 DNA reads as TGTGCCAGCAGCGACGGGACAGGGGAAGGTGAGCAGTTCTTC. Its protein is CASSDGTGEGEQFF.

The chain couples TRBV18 to TRBJ1-2; D unclear. The germline gives CDR1 KGHSH, CDR2 LQKENI. The CDR3 spans 12 residues. V lost 6 bases, J lost 8 bases, and 13 bases lay in between. The CDR3, as DNA: TGTGCCAGCTCTCCTTCGGGAGAGGGCTACACCTTC. Protein sequence: CASSPSGEGYTF.

V gene TRBV18 combines with J gene TRBJ1-1, with D maybe TRBD1 (5 bases). The V gene's germline CDR1 is KGHSH and CDR2 LQKENI. The CDR3 has 13 amino acids. Trimming stripped 3 bases from V and 1 base from J, with 6 bases between. The CDR3 is CASSPQGNTEAFF. The DNA of the CDR3 is TGTGCCAGCTCACCCCAGGGGAACACTGAAGCTTTCTTT.

As for this clone: At the DNA level, this CDR3 is encoded by other sequences in the same sample as well. The chain couples TRBV7-3 to TRBJ2-2; D might be TRBD2 (6 bases). V was pared by 4 bases and J by 5 bases, with 8 bases between. This CDR3 contains 13 residues. In germline, CDR1 is SGHTA, CDR2 FQGTGA. Written as DNA, the CDR3 is TGTGCCAGCAGCTCCCGGGGGACCGGGGAGCTGTTTTTT. The encoded protein is CASSSRGTGELFF.

J is TRBJ1-5 and V is TRBV29-1; D is unresolved. CDR3 length: 13 residues. CDR1 SQVTM and CDR2 ANQGSEA come from the germline V gene. The ends were cut back, 4 bases at V and 7 bases at J, with 14 bases in the middle. CDR3 sequence reads: CSVAIGVGQPQHF. The CDR3 DNA follows: TGCAGCGTTGCCATCGGGGTTGGACAGCCCCAGCATTTT.

This rearrangement joins TRBV21-1 to TRBJ2-1; the table names TRBD2, a call not compared with the DNA. TRBV21-1 is a recognized pseudogene. This CDR3 is built from 13 residues. The CDR3 DNA follows: TGTGCCAGCAGCAAGGCAGCGGGATATGAGCAGTTCTTC. Protein: CASSKAAGYEQFF.

The rearrangement uses TRBV9 and TRBJ2-1, with D perhaps matching TRBD2 (7 bases). Germline V CDR1 and CDR2: SGDLS, YYNGEE. The CDR3 sequence is 14 residues long. V lost 7 bases and J lost 1, with 12 bases in between. As DNA, the CDR3 is TGTGCCAGCGGGGGGGGGCAGTCCTACAATGAGCAGTTCTTC. Protein product: CASGGGQSYNEQFF. Filled out from reference TRBV9 and TRBJ2-1, the complete variable domain reads DSGVTQTPKHLITATGQRVTLRCSPRSGDLSVYWYQQSLDQGLQFLIQYYNGEERAKGNILERFSAQQFPDLHSELNLSSLELGDSALYFCASGGGQSYNEQFFGPGTRLTVL.

The V call is TRBV4-1, the J call TRBJ2-3; a possible D gene is TRBD2 (5 bases). This CDR3 region has 19 residues. The germline V and J ends were trimmed by 6 bases and 0 bases, with 25 bases remaining between them. Germline V gives CDR1 MGHRA, CDR2 YSYEKL. The CDR3 loop is CASRRAGFRPLRSTDTQYF. The CDR3 bases are TGCGCCAGCAGAAGGGCGGGTTTTCGCCCCTTACGTAGCACAGATACGCAGTATTTT.

The chain is built from TRBV11-2 and TRBJ1-1; no reliable D call. V lost 4 bases to trimming and J lost 3 bases, with 12 bases between them. CDR3 length equals 14 residues. The germline V gene encodes CDR1 SGHAT and CDR2 FQNNGV. CDR3 amino acids: CASSSTVRDTEAFF. CDR3 coding DNA: TGTGCCAGCAGCTCTACGGTTCGGGACACTGAAGCTTTCTTT.

This sequence joins TRBV4-2 and TRBJ2-3, with 10 bases identical to TRBD1. The CDR3 consists of 15 residues. V was clipped by 0 bases and J by 4 bases; unmatched bases: 1. CDR1 and CDR2 from the germline V gene are LGHNA and YNFKEQ. CDR3 sequence (DNA): TGTGCCAGCAGCCAAGAGACAGGGGGCGCAGATACGCAGTATTTT. It is translated as CASSQETGGADTQYF.

The chain has TRBV27 and TRBJ1-2; TRBD1 might be the D (5 bases). V lost 0 bases to trimming and J lost 3 bases, with 8 bases between them. The CDR3 is 14 residues long. Per the germline V gene, CDR1 is MNHEY and CDR2 is SMNVEV (reference sequence). Here the CDR3 reads CASSLSGRDYGYTF. The CDR3 region has the DNA TGTGCCAGCAGTTTATCGGGCAGGGACTATGGCTACACCTTC.

CDR3 nucleotides: TGTGCCAGCAGCCTCGGACCCACAGGCGAGCAGTACTTC. Protein product: CASSLGPTGEQYF. The chain joins TRBV11-2 to TRBJ2-7; D is possibly TRBD1 (5 bases). The CDR3 consists of 13 residues. Deletions cut 5 bases from V and 6 bases from J, with 14 bases between. Per germline, CDR1 SGHAT and CDR2 FQNNGV.

The chain couples TRBV30 to TRBJ1-6; TRBD1 aligns across 9 bases. Trimming cost V 6 bases and J 9 bases; bases outside gene matches: 12. CDR3 length: 15 amino acids. Germline V lookup: CDR1 GTSNPN, CDR2 SVGIG (reference sequence). This chain's CDR3 is CACQITGTGFSPLHF. In nucleotides, the CDR3 is TGTGCCTGCCAAATTACCGGGACAGGGTTTTCACCCCTCCACTTT.

In DNA, the CDR3 is TGTGCCAGCAGTAAACAGGTCGGGAACACTGAAGCTTTCTTT. Protein product: CASSKQVGNTEAFF. The rearrangement joins TRBV6-1 to TRBJ1-1, with a weak D call TRBD1 (5 bases). This CDR3 spans 14 amino acids. V was shortened by 5 bases and J by 1 base, with 11 bases between the two germline ends. From germline, CDR1 is MNHNS and CDR2 SASEGT.

About this clone itself: This sample also contains other DNA sequences that code for the same CDR3. V and J are TRBV19 and TRBJ2-1; TRBD2 is a possible D gene (6 bases). V gave up 5 bases and J gave up 3 bases, with 11 bases separating them. Germline V gene sequence: CDR1 LNHDA, CDR2 SQIVND (reference sequence). The CDR3 extends over 14 amino acids. In DNA, the CDR3 is TGTGCCAGTAGTCCGGGACTTTTCTACAATGAGCAGTTCTTC. As protein: CASSPGLFYNEQFF.